This T cell receptor (beta chain) emerged from a study of beta chain features in type 1 diabetes. Findings and caveats of the study: Moderately but significantly shorter TCRB CDR3s were found in Type 1 diabetes patients in all four CD4+ subsets.

The CDR3 contains 15 residues. Germline assignment: CDR1 KGHSH and CDR2 LQKENI. The V end was cut by 0 bases, the J end by 0 bases, with 5 bases between. Reverse transcription of all isolated RNA meant that expressed TCRB transcripts were sequenced. Sequencing used immunoSEQ multiplex PCR; TCRdb keeps in-frame clones, though not all of them. Among about 360,000 clones listed, roughly 13% were seen once. This clone appeared a few times. The target antigen is unknown. The chain employs TRBV18 and TRBJ1-4; D is uncertain. Sequenced material: naive CD4+ T cells from blood. This TCR came from a woman aged 18-29 years with type 1 diabetes. In DNA form, the CDR3 reads TGTGCCAGCTCACCACCCCGGGCAACTAATGAAAAACTGTTTTTT. Protein sequence: CASSPPRATNEKLFF.